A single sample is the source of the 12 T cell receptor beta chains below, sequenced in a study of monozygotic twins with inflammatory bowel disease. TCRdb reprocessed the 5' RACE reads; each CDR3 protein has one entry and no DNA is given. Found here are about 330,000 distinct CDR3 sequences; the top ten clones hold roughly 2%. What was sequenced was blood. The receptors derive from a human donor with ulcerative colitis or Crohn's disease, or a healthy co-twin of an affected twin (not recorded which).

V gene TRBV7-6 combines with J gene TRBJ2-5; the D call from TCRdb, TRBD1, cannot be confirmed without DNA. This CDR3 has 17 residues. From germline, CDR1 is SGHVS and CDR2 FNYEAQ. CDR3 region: CASSLPTGQSSPETQYF. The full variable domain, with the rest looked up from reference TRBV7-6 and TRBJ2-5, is GAGVSQSPRYKVTKRGQDVALRCDPISGHVSLYWYRQALGQGPEFLTYFNYEAQQDKSGLPNDRFSAERPEGSISTLTIQRTEQRDSAMYRCASSLPTGQSSPETQYFGPGTRLLVL.

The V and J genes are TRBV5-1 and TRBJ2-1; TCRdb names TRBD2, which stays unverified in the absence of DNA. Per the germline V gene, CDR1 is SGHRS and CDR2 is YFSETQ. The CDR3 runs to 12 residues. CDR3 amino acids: CASSLAGSEQFF.

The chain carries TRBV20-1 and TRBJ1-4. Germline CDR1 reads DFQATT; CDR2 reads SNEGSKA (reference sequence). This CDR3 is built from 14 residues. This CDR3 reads CSAKEFLPNEKLFF.

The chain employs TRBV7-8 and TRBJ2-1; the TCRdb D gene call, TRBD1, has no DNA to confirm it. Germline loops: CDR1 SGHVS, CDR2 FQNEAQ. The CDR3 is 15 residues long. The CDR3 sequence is CASSPSTVQTGEQFF. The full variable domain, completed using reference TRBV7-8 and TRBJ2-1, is GAGVSQSPRYKVAKRGQDVALRCDPISGHVSLFWYQQALGQGPEFLTYFQNEAQLDKSGLPSDRFFAERPEGSVSTLKIQRTQQEDSAVYLCASSPSTVQTGEQFFGPGTRLTVL.

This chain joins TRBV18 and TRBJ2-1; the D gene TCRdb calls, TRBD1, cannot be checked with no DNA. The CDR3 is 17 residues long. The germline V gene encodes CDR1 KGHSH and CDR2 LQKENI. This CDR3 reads CASSPPTGSKAYNEQFF.

CDR3 residues: CSVLAGGRNNEQFF. The chain uses TRBV29-1 and TRBJ2-1; no DNA is available, so the TRBD2 call from TCRdb remains unchecked. The V gene's germline CDR1 is SQVTM and CDR2 ANQGSEA. CDR3 size: 14 residues.

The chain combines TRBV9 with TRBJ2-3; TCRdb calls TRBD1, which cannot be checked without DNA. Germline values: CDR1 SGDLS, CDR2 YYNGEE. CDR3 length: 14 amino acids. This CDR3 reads CASSVRGGTDTQYF. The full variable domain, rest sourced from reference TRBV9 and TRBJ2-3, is DSGVTQTPKHLITATGQRVTLRCSPRSGDLSVYWYQQSLDQGLQFLIQYYNGEERAKGNILERFSAQQFPDLHSELNLSSLELGDSALYFCASSVRGGTDTQYFGPGTRLTVL.

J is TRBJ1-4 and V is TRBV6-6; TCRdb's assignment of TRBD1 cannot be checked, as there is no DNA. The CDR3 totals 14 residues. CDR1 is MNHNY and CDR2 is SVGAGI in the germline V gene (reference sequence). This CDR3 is CASSYTGRNEKLFF.

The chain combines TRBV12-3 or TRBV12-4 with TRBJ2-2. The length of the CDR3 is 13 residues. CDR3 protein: CASSHSNTGELFF.

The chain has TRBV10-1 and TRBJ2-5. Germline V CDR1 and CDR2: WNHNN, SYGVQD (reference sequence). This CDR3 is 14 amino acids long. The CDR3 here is CASSESGVQETQYF.

CDR3 protein: CATSRVTGGATEAFF. This chain joins TRBV15 and TRBJ1-1; TCRdb selects TRBD1, and the lack of DNA leaves this call unchecked. Looked up from germline, CDR1 is LNHNV and CDR2 is YYDKDF (reference sequence). The CDR3 extends over 15 amino acids.

CDR3 amino acids: CASSYLRGNTEAFF. The J gene is TRBJ1-1, the V gene TRBV6-5. CDR1 is MNHEY, CDR2 SVGAGI, per germline. The CDR3 runs 14 residues.